The clone carrying this TCR beta chain appeared a single time. Per the germline V gene, CDR1 is SGHNT and CDR2 is YYREEE (reference sequence). V was cut by 3 bases and J by 0 bases, with 12 bases left in between. The CDR3 runs to 15 residues. This record belongs to a study of T cell responses to AZD1222 COVID-19 vaccine. Only in-frame clones appear in the TCRdb table, and some are missing; sequencing was by immunoSEQ multiplex PCR. The data contain approximately 26,000 clones, 88% of them singletons. The receptor comes from an adult who received the AZD1222 COVID-19 vaccine. V usage is TRBV5-4 and J usage is TRBJ1-1, with D possibly TRBD1 on 6 matching bases. The sample consisted of peripheral blood, taken 28 days after the second AZD1222 dose. The CDR3 reads CASSSLGGLNTEAFF. The CDR3 DNA reads TGTGCCAGCAGCTCCCTTGGGGGCTTGAACACTGAAGCTTTCTTT.